This T cell receptor beta chain was recovered during a study of blood T cell repertoires in COVID-19. The overall study: Samples taken during acute and convalescent COVID-19 were collected in the United States, Italy and Spain. T cells, B-cell-depleted T cells, or PBMCs supplied cDNA or gDNA.

Original analysis: Amplification of reference gene primers was used by the study to estimate nucleated cell counts. TCRdb's table, derived via immunoSEQ multiplex PCR, lists solely in-frame clones and lacks some. That table gives V, J and clone size, and the DNA gave D and trimming. This repertoire shows some 80,000 clones, about four fifths found once; its top ten account for around a third. The TCR was taken from a woman in her 70s with acute or convalescent COVID-19. Input material: peripheral blood.

The DNA for the CDR3 is TGTGCCAGCAGTCCGCAGAACACAGATACGCAGTATTTT. Translated: CASSPQNTDTQYF. J is TRBJ2-3 and V is TRBV28; D is unresolved. The CDR3 contains 13 residues. The V and J ends lost 5 bases and 2 bases respectively, with 8 bases between them. Germline V CDR1 and CDR2: MDHEN, SYDVKM.